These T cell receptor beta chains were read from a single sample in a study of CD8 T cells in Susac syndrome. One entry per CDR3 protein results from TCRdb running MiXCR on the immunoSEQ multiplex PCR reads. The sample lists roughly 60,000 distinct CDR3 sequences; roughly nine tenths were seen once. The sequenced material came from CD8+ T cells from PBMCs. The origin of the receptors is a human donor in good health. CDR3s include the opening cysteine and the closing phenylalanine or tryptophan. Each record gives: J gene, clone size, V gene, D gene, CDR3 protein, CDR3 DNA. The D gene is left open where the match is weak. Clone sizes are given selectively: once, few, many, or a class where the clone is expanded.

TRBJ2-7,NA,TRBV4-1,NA,CASSQVWGDEQYF,TGCGCCAGCAGCCAAGTGTGGGGGGACGAGCAGTACTTC
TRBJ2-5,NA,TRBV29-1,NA,CSVSGPLQETQYF,TGCAGCGTCTCTGGACCGCTGCAAGAGACCCAGTACTTC
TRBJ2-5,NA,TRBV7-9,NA,CASSSKGGAREETQYF,TGTGCCAGCAGCTCTAAGGGAGGTGCCCGCGAAGAGACCCAGTACTTC
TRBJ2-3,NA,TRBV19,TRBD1,CASSAWDSSTDTQYF,TGTGCCAGTAGTGCATGGGACAGCAGCACAGATACGCAGTATTTT
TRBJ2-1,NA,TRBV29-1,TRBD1,CSVGGQGNEQFF,TGCAGCGTAGGCGGACAGGGGAATGAGCAGTTCTTC
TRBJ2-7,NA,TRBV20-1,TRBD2,CSANKRDSYEQYF,TGCAGTGCTAACAAGCGGGACTCCTACGAGCAGTACTTC
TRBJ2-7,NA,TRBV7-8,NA,CASVEGVNRVGEQYF,TGTGCCAGCGTCGAAGGCGTAAACCGAGTGGGCGAGCAGTACTTC
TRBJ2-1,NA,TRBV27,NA,CASSSGDGQFF,TGTGCCAGCAGTTCCGGGGACGGGCAGTTCTTC
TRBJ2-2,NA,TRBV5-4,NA,CASSFSLGSVGELFF,TGTGCCAGCAGCTTTTCCTTAGGATCGGTCGGGGAGCTGTTTTTT
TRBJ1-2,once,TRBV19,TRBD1,CASSEDRGPYYGYTF,TGTGCCAGTAGTGAAGACAGGGGGCCTTACTATGGCTACACCTTC
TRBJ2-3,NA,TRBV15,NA,CATSRDKAGRTDTQYF,TGTGCCACCAGCAGAGATAAGGCAGGTCGCACAGATACGCAGTATTTT
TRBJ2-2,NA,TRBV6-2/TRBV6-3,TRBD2,CASSYSLRFRGGGVVNTGELFF,TGTGCCAGCAGTTACAGCCTCCGGTTCCGTGGGGGGGGAGTGGTGAACACCGGGGAGCTGTTTTTT